Listed here are 18 T cell receptor beta chains from one sample, sequenced in a study of radiotherapy plus CTLA-4 blockade in lung cancer. Profiled with immunoSEQ multiplex PCR; TCRdb holds only in-frame clones, not every one. Of 20,000 to 30,000 clones detected, over 70% appear once; the ten largest clones hold less than 25%. Sample: peripheral blood, taken from a patient treated with radiotherapy plus ipilimumab. The receptors shown here come from a human donor with non-small cell lung cancer that progressed on radiotherapy plus ipilimumab.

V and J are TRBV7-2 and TRBJ2-5, with no clear D. V lost 6 bases and J 0 bases, leaving 11 bases between the germline ends. CDR1 and CDR2 from the germline V gene are SGHTA and FQGNSA. The CDR3 totals 14 residues. The CDR3 DNA follows: TGTGCCAGCAGTCCGGGTCCCTACCAAGAGACCCAGTACTTC. Its translation is CASSPGPYQETQYF.

This chain uses TRBV11-3 with TRBJ2-5, with a weak D call TRBD1 (6 bases). The closer fit of TRBJ2-7 to the DNA end suggests the J call may be wrong. Germline-derived CDR1 and CDR2 are SGHNT and YENEEA. The CDR3 length is 20 residues. This CDR3 is CASSPDGQPEKGRASYEQYF. The CDR3 bases are TGTGCCAGCAGCCCAGACGGACAGCCCGAGAAGGGGAGAGCTTCCTACGAGCAGTACTTC.

The chain has TRBV10-1 and TRBJ2-5; no definite D call. This CDR3 has 11 amino acids. V gave up 9 bases and J gave up 12 bases, with 17 bases separating them. The germline CDR1 and CDR2 sequences are WNHNN and SYGVQD (reference sequence). The CDR3 spells CASPVPRTEYF. CDR3 bases: TGCGCCAGTCCTGTCCCCCGTACCGAGTACTTC.

Points on this clone: Germline is not matched at one junction end, which may reflect a read error. The rearrangement joins TRBV28 to TRBJ1-1, with a possible D match to TRBD1 (5 bases). Germline lookup yields CDR1 MDHEN and CDR2 SYDVKM. The CDR3 has 15 amino acids. CDR3 region: CAVCSSGTANTEAFF. For the CDR3, the DNA is TGCGCCGTTTGCTCCTCCGGGACGGCTAACACTGAAGCTTTCTTT.

J is TRBJ1-2 and V is TRBV7-2, with 7 bases that match TRBD1. The CDR3 contains 13 residues. CDR1 and CDR2 from the germline V gene are SGHTA and FQGNSA. V shed 5 bases, J shed 4 bases, and the junction held 4 bases outside the gene matches. CDR3 bases: TGTGCCAGCAGCCCTGACAGGGTCTATGGCTACACCTTC. Protein product: CASSPDRVYGYTF.

The chain recombines TRBV5-1 with TRBJ2-7; 12 bases match TRBD2. The CDR3 sequence is 16 residues long. V lost 3 bases, J lost 6 bases, and 10 bases stayed unmatched. Germline lookup yields CDR1 SGHRS and CDR2 YFSETQ. The CDR3 loop reads CASSSTSGRNWGEQYF. In DNA form, the CDR3 reads TGCGCCAGCAGCTCTACTAGCGGGAGGAACTGGGGCGAGCAGTACTTC.

V usage is TRBV4-3 and J usage is TRBJ2-2, with 9 bases fitting TRBD1. Germline assignment: CDR1 LGHNA and CDR2 YSLEER. CDR3 length: 16 amino acids. Trimming took 4 bases from V and 6 from J; bases not matched to a gene: 9. Here the CDR3 DNA reads TGCGCCAGCAGCCTTACAAGGACAGGGGCCCCCGGGGAGCTGTTTTTT. This codes for CASSLTRTGAPGELFF.

The chain recombines TRBV5-6 with TRBJ2-7; the match to TRBD2 covers 8 bases. CDR1 SGHDT and CDR2 YYEEEE come from the germline V gene. With 1 base clipped from V and 5 bases from J, the junction kept 2 bases outside the gene matches. This CDR3 comprises 13 residues. This chain's CDR3 is CASSLFGRDEQYF. CDR3 bases: TGTGCCAGCAGCTTGTTCGGGAGGGACGAGCAGTACTTC.

This chain joins TRBV2 and TRBJ2-3; D possibly matches TRBD1 or TRBD2 (5 bases each). CDR1 and CDR2 (germline): SNHLY, FYNNEI. CDR3 length: 14 amino acids. V shed 5 bases and J shed 1 base, with 10 bases lying between them. CDR3 amino acids: CASSSRDGTDTQYF. CDR3 DNA sequence: TGTGCCAGCAGTAGTCGGGACGGCACAGATACGCAGTATTTT.

CDR3 loop: CASSSGQGLETQYF. CDR3 nucleotides: TGTGCCAGCAGCTCCGGACAGGGCCTAGAGACCCAGTACTTC. The V and J genes are TRBV5-5 and TRBJ2-5; the match to TRBD1 covers 8 bases. J lost 4 bases, V lost 3 bases, and 5 bases had no gene match. This CDR3 contains 14 residues. Germline V gene sequence: CDR1 SGHKS, CDR2 YYEKEE (reference sequence).

This chain joins TRBV4-3 and TRBJ1-4; the D gene is possibly TRBD1 (6 bases). The length of the CDR3 is 16 residues. The germline gives CDR1 LGHNA, CDR2 YSLEER. Trimming pared 0 bases from V and 3 bases from J, leaving 11 bases between. CDR3 sequence (DNA): TGCGCCAGCAGCCAAGATTGGGGGCTTCCTAATGAAAAACTGTTTTTT. Amino acids: CASSQDWGLPNEKLFF.

The CDR3 region is CASSLLGTGELFF. As DNA, the CDR3 is TGTGCCAGCAGTCTTCTGGGGACCGGGGAGCTGTTTTTT. This sequence joins TRBV2 and TRBJ2-2, with D unclear. Trimming pared 5 bases from V and 5 bases from J, leaving 9 bases between. Germline CDR1 reads SNHLY; CDR2 reads FYNNEI. The CDR3 spans 13 residues.

The V gene is TRBV28, the J gene TRBJ2-7, with 7 bases aligning to TRBD2. Trimming removed 3 bases from V and 9 bases from J; junction bases left unmatched: 14. There are 15 residues in the CDR3. Germline values: CDR1 MDHEN, CDR2 SYDVKM. The CDR3 DNA reads as TGTGCCAGCAGTTTTGGGGGGGGTAGGAGGCGAGGGCAGTACTTC. This gives the protein CASSFGGGRRRGQYF.

In this sample, this clone turned up a few times. The chain has TRBV29-1 and TRBJ2-7; D perhaps matches TRBD1 (5 bases). Deletions cut 6 bases from V and 0 bases from J, with 12 bases between. The CDR3 sequence is 13 residues long. Germline V gives CDR1 SQVTM, CDR2 ANQGSEA. This CDR3 is CSVQTESSYEQYF. The CDR3 nucleotides are TGCAGCGTCCAGACAGAAAGCTCCTACGAGCAGTACTTC.

This chain links TRBV5-4 with TRBJ2-2; TRBD1 matches 9 bases. Trimming cost V 3 bases and J 4 bases; bases outside gene matches: 7. Germline V lookup: CDR1 SGHNT, CDR2 YYREEE (reference sequence). This CDR3 contains 16 residues. This CDR3 reads CASSSPGQGPTGELFF. The CDR3 nucleotides read TGTGCCAGCAGCTCTCCGGGACAGGGCCCCACCGGGGAGCTGTTTTTT. The full variable domain, in which reference TRBV5-4 and TRBJ2-2 provide the parts outside the CDR3, is ETGVTQSPTHLIKTRGQQVTLRCSSQSGHNTVSWYQQALGQGPQFIFQYYREEENGRGNFPPRFSGLQFPNYSSELNVNALELDDSALYLCASSSPGQGPTGELFFGEGSRLTVL.

V usage is TRBV11-2 and J usage is TRBJ2-5, with D possibly being TRBD1 (6 bases). V was clipped by 3 bases and J by 2 bases, with 10 bases between them. Germline loops: CDR1 SGHAT, CDR2 FQNNGV. The CDR3 is 14 amino acids. The CDR3 is CASSLGRGQETQYF. The CDR3 DNA follows: TGTGCCAGCAGCTTGGGTAGGGGGCAAGAGACCCAGTACTTC.

The rearrangement joins TRBV11-2 to TRBJ2-7; maybe TRBD1 (7 bases). The CDR3 has 14 residues. Germline CDR1 is SGHAT and CDR2 is FQNNGV. The V gene lost 6 bases and the J gene lost 4 bases, with 16 bases spanning the gap. This CDR3 reads CASSSTGAGYEQYF. CDR3 DNA: TGTGCCAGCAGTTCAACAGGGGCGGGGTACGAGCAGTACTTC.

This chain connects TRBV7-8 to TRBJ2-1, with 8 bases identical to TRBD1. The CDR3 runs 14 residues. The junction had 8 bases not matched to a gene; V was cut back by 5 bases and J by 8 bases. CDR1 is SGHVS and CDR2 is FQNEAQ in the germline V gene. The CDR3 loop reads CASSPRDRTHEQFF. CDR3 in DNA: TGTGCCAGCAGCCCCCGGGACAGGACCCATGAGCAGTTCTTC.